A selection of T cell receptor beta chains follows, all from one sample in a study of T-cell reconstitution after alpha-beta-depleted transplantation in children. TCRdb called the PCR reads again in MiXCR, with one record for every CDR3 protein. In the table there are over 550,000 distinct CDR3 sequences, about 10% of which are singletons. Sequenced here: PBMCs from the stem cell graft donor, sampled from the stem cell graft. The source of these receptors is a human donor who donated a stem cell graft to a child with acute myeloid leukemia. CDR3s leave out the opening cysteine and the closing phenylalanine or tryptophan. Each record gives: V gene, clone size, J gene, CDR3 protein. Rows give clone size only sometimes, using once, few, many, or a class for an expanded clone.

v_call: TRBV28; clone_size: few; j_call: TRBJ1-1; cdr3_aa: ASSLMRTDGNTEAF
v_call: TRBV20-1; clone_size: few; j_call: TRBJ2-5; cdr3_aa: SEHKAVKETQY
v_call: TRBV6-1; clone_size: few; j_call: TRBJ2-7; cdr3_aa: ASTKAGGRNEQY
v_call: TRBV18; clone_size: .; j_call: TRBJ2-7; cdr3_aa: ASSPVSSGSARTYEQY
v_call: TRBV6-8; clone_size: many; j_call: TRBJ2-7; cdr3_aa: ASSYGLAGGPRYEQY
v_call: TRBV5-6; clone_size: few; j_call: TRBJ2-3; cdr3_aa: ASSFSTGTDTQY
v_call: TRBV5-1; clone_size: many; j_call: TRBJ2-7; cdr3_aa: ASSLQGSKNEQY
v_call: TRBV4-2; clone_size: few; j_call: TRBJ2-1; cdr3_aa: ASSQEGPGLAGGDNEQF
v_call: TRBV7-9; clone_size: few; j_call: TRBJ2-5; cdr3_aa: ASSGALETQY
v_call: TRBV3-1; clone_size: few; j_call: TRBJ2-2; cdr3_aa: ASSQAGERLF
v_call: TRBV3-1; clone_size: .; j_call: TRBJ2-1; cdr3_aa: ASSHFQNNEQF
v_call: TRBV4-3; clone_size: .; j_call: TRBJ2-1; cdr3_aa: ASSQDPGTGRFNEQF
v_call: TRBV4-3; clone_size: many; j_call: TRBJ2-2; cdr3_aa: ASSLGVPNTGELF
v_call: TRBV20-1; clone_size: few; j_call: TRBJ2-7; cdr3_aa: SAITSGKAYEQY
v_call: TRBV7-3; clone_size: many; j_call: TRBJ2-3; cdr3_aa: ASSSLTSGNTDTQY
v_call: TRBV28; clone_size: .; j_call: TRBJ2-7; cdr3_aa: ASKDFSYEQY
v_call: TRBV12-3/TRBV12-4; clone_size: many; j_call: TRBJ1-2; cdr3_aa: ASSTTLGGRGNYGYT
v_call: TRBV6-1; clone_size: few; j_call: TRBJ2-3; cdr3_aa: ASIRTGGPTDTQY
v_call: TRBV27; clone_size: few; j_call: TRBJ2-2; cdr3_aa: ASRVEGSGLNTGELF
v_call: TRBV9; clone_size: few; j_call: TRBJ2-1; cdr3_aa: ASSVGSRDRGDEQF
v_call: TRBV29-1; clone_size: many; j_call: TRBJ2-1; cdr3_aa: SVGQGDEQF
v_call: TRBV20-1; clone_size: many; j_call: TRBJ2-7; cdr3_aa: SARAQTSGYYEQY
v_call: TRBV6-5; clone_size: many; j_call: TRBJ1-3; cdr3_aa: ASSSGQSSGNTIY
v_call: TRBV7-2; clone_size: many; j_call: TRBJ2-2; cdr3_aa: ASSLSGGLDRPF
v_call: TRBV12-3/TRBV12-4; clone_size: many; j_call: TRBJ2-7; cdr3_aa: ASRPSGQPYEQY
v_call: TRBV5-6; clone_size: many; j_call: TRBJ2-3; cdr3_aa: ASSLEGLATTDTQY
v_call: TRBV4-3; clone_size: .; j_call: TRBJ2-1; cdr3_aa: ASSQGGGYNEQF
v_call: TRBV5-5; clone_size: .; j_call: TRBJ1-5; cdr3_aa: ASSLQGFGNQPQH
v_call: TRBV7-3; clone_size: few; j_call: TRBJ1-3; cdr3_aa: ASSRSVGNTIY
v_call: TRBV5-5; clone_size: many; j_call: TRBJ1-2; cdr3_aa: ASSLTGEANYGYT